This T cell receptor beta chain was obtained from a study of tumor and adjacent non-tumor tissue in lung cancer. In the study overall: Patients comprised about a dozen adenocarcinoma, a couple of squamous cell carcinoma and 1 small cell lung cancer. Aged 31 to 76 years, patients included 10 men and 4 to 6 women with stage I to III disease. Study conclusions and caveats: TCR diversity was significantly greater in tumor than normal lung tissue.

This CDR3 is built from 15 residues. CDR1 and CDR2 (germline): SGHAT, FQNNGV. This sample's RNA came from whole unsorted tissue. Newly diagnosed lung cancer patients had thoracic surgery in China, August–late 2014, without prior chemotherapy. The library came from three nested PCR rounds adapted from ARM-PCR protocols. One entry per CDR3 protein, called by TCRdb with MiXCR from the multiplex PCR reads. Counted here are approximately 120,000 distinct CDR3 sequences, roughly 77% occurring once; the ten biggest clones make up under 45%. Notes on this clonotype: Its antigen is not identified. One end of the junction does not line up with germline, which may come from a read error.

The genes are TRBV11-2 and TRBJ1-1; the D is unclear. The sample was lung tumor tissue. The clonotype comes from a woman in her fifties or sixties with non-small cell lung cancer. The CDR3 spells CASSLTPGLNAEASF. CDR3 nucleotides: TGTGCCAGCAGCTTGACCCCCGGATTAAACGCTGAAGCTTCCTTT. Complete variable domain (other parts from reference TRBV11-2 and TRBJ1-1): EAGVAQSPRYKIIEKRQSVAFWCNPISGHATLYWYQQILGQGPKLLIQFQNNGVVDDSQLPKDRFSAERLKGVDSTLKIQPAKLEDSAVYLCASSLTPGLNAEASFGQGTRLTVV.